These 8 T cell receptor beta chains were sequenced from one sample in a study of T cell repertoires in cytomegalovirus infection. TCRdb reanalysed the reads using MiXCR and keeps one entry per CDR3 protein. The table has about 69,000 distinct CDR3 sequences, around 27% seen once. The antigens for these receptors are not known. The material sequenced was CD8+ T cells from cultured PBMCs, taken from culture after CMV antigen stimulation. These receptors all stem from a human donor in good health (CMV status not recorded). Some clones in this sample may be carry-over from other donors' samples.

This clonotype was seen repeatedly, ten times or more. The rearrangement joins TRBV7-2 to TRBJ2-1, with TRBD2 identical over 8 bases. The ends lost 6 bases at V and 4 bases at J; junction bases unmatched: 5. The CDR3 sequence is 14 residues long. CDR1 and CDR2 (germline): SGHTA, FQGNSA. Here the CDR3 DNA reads TGTGCCAGCAGGCCCACTAGCGGATACAATGAGCAGTTCTTC. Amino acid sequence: CASRPTSGYNEQFF.

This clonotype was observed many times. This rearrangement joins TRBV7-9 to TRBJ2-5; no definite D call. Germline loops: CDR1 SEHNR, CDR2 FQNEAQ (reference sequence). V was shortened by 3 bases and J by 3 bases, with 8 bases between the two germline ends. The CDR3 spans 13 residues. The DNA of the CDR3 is TGTGCCAGCAGCTTCGAAGATAAAGAGACCCAGTACTTC. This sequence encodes CASSFEDKETQYF.

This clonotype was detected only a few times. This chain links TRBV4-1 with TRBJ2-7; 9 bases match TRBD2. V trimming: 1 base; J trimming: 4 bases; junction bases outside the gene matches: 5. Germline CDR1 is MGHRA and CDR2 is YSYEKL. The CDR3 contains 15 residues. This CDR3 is CASSQGGTSSYEQYF. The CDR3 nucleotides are TGCGCCAGCAGCCAAGGGGGGACTAGCAGTTACGAGCAGTACTTC.

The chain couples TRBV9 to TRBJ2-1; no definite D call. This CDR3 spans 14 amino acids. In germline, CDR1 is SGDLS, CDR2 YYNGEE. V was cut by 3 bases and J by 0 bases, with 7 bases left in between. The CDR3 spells CASSGRNSYNEQFF. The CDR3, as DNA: TGTGCCAGCAGCGGGCGGAACTCCTACAATGAGCAGTTCTTC.

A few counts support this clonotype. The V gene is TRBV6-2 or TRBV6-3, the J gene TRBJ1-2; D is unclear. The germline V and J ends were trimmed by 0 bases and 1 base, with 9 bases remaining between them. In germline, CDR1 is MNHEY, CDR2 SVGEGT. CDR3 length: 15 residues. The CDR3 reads CASSYSVTRNYGYTF. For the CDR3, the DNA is TGTGCCAGCAGTTACTCGGTGACCCGTAACTATGGCTACACCTTC.

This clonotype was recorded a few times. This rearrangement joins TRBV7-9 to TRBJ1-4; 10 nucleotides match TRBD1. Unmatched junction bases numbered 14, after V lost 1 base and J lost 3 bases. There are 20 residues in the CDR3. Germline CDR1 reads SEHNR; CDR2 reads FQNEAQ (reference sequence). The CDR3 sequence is CASSLVSGTGVFYANEKLFF. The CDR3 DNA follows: TGTGCCAGCAGCTTAGTCTCCGGGACAGGGGTTTTTTATGCTAATGAAAAACTGTTTTTT.

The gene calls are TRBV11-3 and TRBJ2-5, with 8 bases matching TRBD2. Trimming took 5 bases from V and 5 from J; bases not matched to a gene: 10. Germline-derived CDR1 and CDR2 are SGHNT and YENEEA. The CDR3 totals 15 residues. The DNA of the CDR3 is TGTGCCAGCAGCATGACCGGGACTAGTGGGGAGACCCAGTACTTC. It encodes CASSMTGTSGETQYF.

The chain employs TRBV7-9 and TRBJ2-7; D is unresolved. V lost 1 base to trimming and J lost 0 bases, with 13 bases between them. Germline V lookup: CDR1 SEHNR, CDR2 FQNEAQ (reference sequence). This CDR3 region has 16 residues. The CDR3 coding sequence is TGTGCCAGCAGCTTAGTCAGTCTTGAGTACTCCTACGAGCAGTACTTC. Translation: CASSLVSLEYSYEQYF.